The rows below give T cell receptor beta chains drawn from one sample of a study of neoadjuvant anti-PD-1 for oral cavity cancer. Clones were read by immunoSEQ multiplex PCR, and TCRdb kept only the in-frame ones, dropping some. The data show just under 70,000 clones, roughly 81% seen once. Sequenced material: PBMCs, taken after nivolumab (anti-PD-1) treatment. These receptors were collected from a person aged 35-79 years with oral cavity squamous cell carcinoma. CDR3s include the opening cysteine and the closing phenylalanine or tryptophan. A D gene is named only where the DNA matches it firmly. Clone size is stated in some rows and not others, as once, few, many or a class when expanded.

J	V	D	size	CDR3	DNA
TRBJ1-5	TRBV27	NA	NA	CASRSGTGLGQPQHF	TGTGCCAGCAGATCCGGGACTGGCCTCGGACAGCCCCAGCATTTT
TRBJ1-5	TRBV6-5	NA	NA	CASSSVYSNQPQHF	TGTGCCAGCAGTTCTGTATATAGCAATCAGCCCCAGCATTTT
TRBJ2-7	TRBV7-8	NA	NA	CASSLQPHTGYEQYF	TGTGCCAGCAGCTTACAACCTCATACCGGGTACGAGCAGTACTTC
TRBJ2-7	TRBV27	TRBD2	NA	CASSFTAGGPYEQYF	TGTGCCAGCAGTTTCACAGCGGGAGGGCCCTACGAGCAGTACTTC
TRBJ1-1	TRBV6-5	NA	NA	CASSYLGTQNTEAFF	TGTGCCAGCAGTTACCTGGGGACACAGAACACTGAAGCTTTCTTT
TRBJ2-3	TRBV2	NA	NA	CASSPADTQYF	TGTGCCAGCAGTCCCGCAGATACGCAGTATTTT
TRBJ2-2	TRBV6-5	NA	NA	CASRTGTEKTGELFF	TGTGCCAGCCGAACCGGGACTGAAAAGACCGGGGAGCTGTTTTTT
TRBJ1-2	TRBV10-3	NA	NA	CAISYTAANYGYTF	TGTGCCATCAGCTACACGGCGGCTAACTATGGCTACACCTTC
TRBJ2-3	TRBV9	NA	NA	CASSAEGGDTDTQYF	TGTGCCAGCAGCGCCGAAGGAGGTGACACAGATACGCAGTATTTT
TRBJ2-7	TRBV6-1	TRBD1	NA	CASSPLVGQGDF	TGTGCCAGCAGTCCCCTAGTGGGACAGGGTGACTTC
TRBJ2-1	TRBV28	TRBD1	NA	CASSSGTVYNEQFF	TGTGCCAGCAGTTCAGGGACAGTTTACAATGAGCAGTTCTTC
TRBJ2-3	TRBV5-1	TRBD2	NA	CASSAGTSGTGTQYF	TGCGCCAGCAGCGCCGGGACTAGCGGGACTGGGACGCAGTATTTT
TRBJ2-5	TRBV2	NA	NA	CASSEGLGARPPGAQYF	TGTGCCAGCAGTGAAGGGCTGGGGGCTAGACCTCCGGGAGCCCAGTACTTC
TRBJ2-7	TRBV27	TRBD2	NA	CASSLYLSSGSNSYEQYF	TGTGCCAGCAGTTTATATTTGTCTAGCGGGAGTAATTCCTACGAGCAGTACTTC
TRBJ2-7	TRBV10-3	TRBD1	NA	CASHYETGEGEQYF	TGTGCCAGTCACTACGAAACAGGGGAAGGAGAGCAGTACTTC
TRBJ2-7	TRBV30	NA	few	CAAGAFPFYEQYF	TGTGCCGCCGGGGCCTTCCCCTTCTACGAGCAGTACTTC
TRBJ2-7	TRBV5-1	NA	NA	CASSLLASSYEQYF	TGCGCCAGCAGCTTGCTCGCGTCATCCTACGAGCAGTACTTC
TRBJ1-2	TRBV29-1	NA	NA	CSVEDNRLANYGYTF	TGCAGCGTTGAAGATAACAGGTTAGCTAACTATGGCTACACCTTC
TRBJ1-4	TRBV6-6	TRBD1	NA	CASRQGAGNEKLFF	TGTGCCAGCAGACAGGGGGCCGGTAATGAAAAACTGTTTTTT
TRBJ2-7	TRBV29-1	NA	NA	CSVEDGQTSSYEQYF	TGCAGCGTTGAAGATGGGCAGACCAGCTCCTACGAGCAGTACTTC
TRBJ1-2	TRBV6-5	NA	NA	CASRGGGSYTF	TGTGCCAGCAGGGGGGGAGGGAGCTACACCTTC
TRBJ2-7	TRBV2	TRBD1	NA	CASRLPDRGAEQYF	TGTGCCAGCAGGCTTCCGGACAGGGGAGCCGAGCAGTACTTC
TRBJ2-4	TRBV30	NA	NA	CAWSVGLALLGKNIQYF	TGTGCCTGGAGTGTCGGGCTGGCCCTCTTGGGCAAAAACATTCAGTACTTC
TRBJ1-2	TRBV6-6	NA	NA	CASSYVAATYYGYTF	TGTGCCAGCAGTTACGTCGCCGCGACTTACTATGGCTACACCTTC
TRBJ2-7	TRBV4-2	NA	NA	CASSQVVALEQYF	TGTGCCAGCAGCCAAGTTGTAGCCCTCGAGCAGTACTTC
TRBJ2-7	TRBV15	NA	NA	CATSRAVVGPDEQYF	TGTGCCACCAGCAGAGCCGTGGTCGGACCCGACGAGCAGTACTTC
TRBJ1-1	TRBV19	TRBD1	once	CASSLTGTGWNTEAFF	TGTGCCAGTAGTCTAACCGGGACAGGGTGGAACACTGAAGCTTTCTTT
TRBJ2-2	TRBV11-2	TRBD2	NA	CASSLDVGGSGGELFF	TGTGCCAGCAGCTTAGATGTAGGCGGGAGCGGCGGGGAGCTGTTTTTT
TRBJ2-3	TRBV30	NA	NA	CAWSVQQGLTDTQYF	TGTGCCTGGAGTGTACAACAGGGCCTCACAGATACGCAGTATTTT
TRBJ2-7	TRBV2	NA	medium-sized	CASSTRGEAYEQYF	TGTGCCAGCAGTACGAGGGGGGAGGCCTACGAGCAGTACTTC
TRBJ2-6	TRBV30	NA	NA	CAWSVRLQGGSGANVLTF	TGTGCCTGGAGTGTACGATTGCAGGGTGGCTCTGGGGCCAACGTCCTGACTTTC
TRBJ1-1	TRBV10-3	TRBD1	NA	CAISVKTGGVTEAFF	TGTGCCATCAGTGTCAAGACAGGGGGCGTAACTGAAGCTTTCTTT
TRBJ1-1	TRBV19	NA	NA	CASSDRNTEAFF	TGTGCCAGCTCAGACAGGAACACTGAAGCTTTCTTT
TRBJ2-7	TRBV2	TRBD2	NA	CASSETSGGSYEQYF	TGTGCCAGCAGTGAGACTAGCGGGGGATCCTACGAGCAGTACTTC
TRBJ1-1	TRBV6-5	NA	NA	CASRGAGHTEAFF	TGTGCCAGCAGGGGGGCAGGCCACACTGAAGCTTTCTTT
TRBJ2-7	TRBV5-1	TRBD2	NA	CASSLPTSGSHEQYF	TGCGCCAGCAGCTTGCCTACTAGCGGGAGCCACGAGCAGTACTTC
TRBJ2-3	TRBV6-4	NA	few	CASSPGNTDTQYF	TGTGCCAGCAGCCCAGGGAACACAGATACGCAGTATTTT
TRBJ1-2	TRBV2	NA	once	CASNSFIGGKNGYTF	TGTGCCAGCAATTCTTTTATCGGCGGAAAGAATGGCTACACCTTC
TRBJ1-1	TRBV6-1	NA	NA	CASSVRGGTEAFF	TGTGCCAGCAGTGTACGGGGGGGAACTGAAGCTTTCTTT
TRBJ1-1	TRBV30	NA	NA	CAWTPGLTEAFF	TGTGCCTGGACCCCGGGCCTCACTGAAGCTTTCTTT
TRBJ1-4	TRBV6-1	NA	NA	CASSEAYGNEKLFF	TGTGCCAGCAGTGAAGCGTACGGAAATGAAAAACTGTTTTTT
TRBJ1-5	TRBV6-1	NA	few	CASSERAGNQPQHF	TGTGCCAGCAGTGAAAGGGCAGGGAATCAGCCCCAGCATTTT
TRBJ2-7	TRBV19	TRBD2	NA	CASSALAGGSYEQYF	TGTGCCAGTAGTGCACTAGCGGGAGGCTCCTACGAGCAGTACTTC